The present T cell receptor (beta chain) was sequenced within a study of response to subunit inactivated influenza vaccine. This clonotype has just a few counts. Its antigen is unknown. There are 13 residues in the CDR3. The ends were cut back, 3 bases at V and 8 bases at J, with 13 bases in the middle. TCRdb fed the RT-PCR reads into MiXCR, producing one record per CDR3 protein. This sample has 650,000 or so distinct CDR3 sequences, with 13% to 15% found just once. Study-wide results and limits: New T cells are recruited in small numbers by each seasonal influenza vaccination, according to the authors' suggestion.

This sequence originates from a man in his fifties or sixties who received an inactivated influenza vaccine. J is TRBJ1-2 and V is TRBV12-3 or TRBV12-4, with D uncertain. Sequenced here: PBMCs from blood, sampled 14 to 15 days before vaccination. In DNA, the CDR3 is TGTGCCAGCAGTTTGGCCGCTAGTGGCGGCTACACCTTC. Translation gives CASSLAASGGYTF.